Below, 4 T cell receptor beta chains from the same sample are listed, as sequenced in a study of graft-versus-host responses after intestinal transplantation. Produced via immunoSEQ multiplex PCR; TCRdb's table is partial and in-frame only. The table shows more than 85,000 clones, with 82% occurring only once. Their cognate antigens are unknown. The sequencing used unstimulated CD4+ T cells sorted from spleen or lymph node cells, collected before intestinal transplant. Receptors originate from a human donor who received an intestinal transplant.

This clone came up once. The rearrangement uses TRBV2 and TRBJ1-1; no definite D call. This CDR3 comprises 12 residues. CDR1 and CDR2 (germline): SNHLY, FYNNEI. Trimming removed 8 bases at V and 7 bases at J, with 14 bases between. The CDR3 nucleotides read TGTGCCAGCGGCGCCGTGGAGGGTGAAGCTTTCTTT. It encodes CASGAVEGEAFF.

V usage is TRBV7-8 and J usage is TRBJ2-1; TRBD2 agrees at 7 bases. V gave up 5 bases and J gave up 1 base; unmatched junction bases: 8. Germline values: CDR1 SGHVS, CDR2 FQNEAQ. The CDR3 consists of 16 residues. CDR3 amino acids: CASSTSGAGSYNEQFF. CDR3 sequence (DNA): TGTGCCAGCAGCACGAGCGGGGCGGGGTCCTACAATGAGCAGTTCTTC.

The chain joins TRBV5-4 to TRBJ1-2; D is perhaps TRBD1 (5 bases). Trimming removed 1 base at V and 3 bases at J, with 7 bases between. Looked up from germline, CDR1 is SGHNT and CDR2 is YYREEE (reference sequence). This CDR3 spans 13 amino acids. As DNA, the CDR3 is TGTGCCAGCAGCTTGAGGACATACTATGGCTACACCTTC. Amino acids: CASSLRTYYGYTF.

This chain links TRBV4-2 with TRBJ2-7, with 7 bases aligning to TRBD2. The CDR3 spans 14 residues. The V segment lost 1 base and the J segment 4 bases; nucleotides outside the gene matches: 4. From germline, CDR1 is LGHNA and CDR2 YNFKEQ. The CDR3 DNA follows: TGTGCCAGCAGCCAAGGACTAGCCGAGTACGAGCAGTACTTC. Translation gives CASSQGLAEYEQYF.